The 22 T cell receptor beta chains listed next were all sequenced from one sample in a study of blood T cells in healthy people across ages (dated by TCRdb to the mid-2010s). Libraries were constructed by 5' RACE. The listed sequencing device is Illumina HiSeq 2500. A second PCR of about 6 to 11 cycles was performed with a sample-barcoded 5' primer and a J-beta primer mix. The public sequencing data were trimmed at Q25 with fastp and processed into clonotypes with MiXCR by TCRdb, which kept only in-frame beta chains. A single entry per CDR3 protein holds the most common genes and DNA from its merged rows. This sample gives more than 650,000 distinct CDR3 sequences in total; around half of them show up just once. Around 40% of the sample lies in the top ten. Sequencing was carried out using blood. All receptors derive from an older man in good health.

V usage is TRBV5-1 and J usage is TRBJ2-4; 9 positions agree with TRBD1. The CDR3 contains 15 residues. Germline values: CDR1 SGHRS, CDR2 YFSETQ. V lost 0 bases and J lost 7; bases outside the gene matches: 5. The CDR3 DNA reads as TGCGCCAGCAGCTTGGTCGGGGACAGGGCGAACATTCAGTACTTC. Amino acids: CASSLVGDRANIQYF.

This clonotype was seen a handful of times. The rearrangement joins TRBV28 to TRBJ1-4; 7 nucleotides match TRBD1. Germline CDR1 MDHEN, CDR2 SYDVKM. Germline trimming cut 1 base from V and 5 bases from J; bases unmatched to any gene: 7. The CDR3 runs 16 residues. CDR3 amino acids: CASSLYPGTANEKLFF. CDR3 DNA sequence: TGTGCCAGCAGTTTATACCCCGGGACAGCGAATGAAAAACTGTTTTTT.

This clonotype was counted a few times. This sequence joins TRBV6-2 or TRBV6-3 and TRBJ2-1; D gene uncertain. V dropped 5 bases and J dropped 9 bases, with 11 bases sitting between them. The germline V gene has CDR1 MNHEY and CDR2 SVGEGT. The CDR3 sequence is 12 residues long. The CDR3 reads CASSAFSREQFF. The CDR3 DNA sequence: TGTGCCAGCAGTGCGTTTTCGCGTGAGCAGTTCTTC.

In the case of this clonotype: The junction shows a germline mismatch at one end, possibly a read error. This chain joins TRBV20-1 and TRBJ1-1; no firm D call. The CDR3 runs 14 residues. Germline values: CDR1 DFQATT, CDR2 SNEGSKA (reference sequence). The chain's CDR3 is CSARDNGRGTKAFF. The CDR3 nucleotides are TGCAGTGCTAGAGATAATGGCCGAGGCACTAAAGCTTTCTTT.

About this clonotype itself: This likely traces to a read error, being one base from a far larger clone. The chain has TRBV5-1 and TRBJ2-6; possible D gene TRBD1, 5 bases. Germline lookup yields CDR1 SGHRS and CDR2 YFSETQ. The CDR3 length is 15 residues. CDR3 sequence (DNA): TGCGCCAGCAGCTTGGAGGGGTCTGGGGCCAACGTCCTGCCTTTC. It encodes CASSLEGSGANVLPF. Full variable domain (remainder filled in from reference TRBV5-1 and TRBJ2-6): KAGVTQTPRYLIKTRGQQVTLSCSPISGHRSVSWYQQTPGQGLQFLFEYFSETQRNKGNFPGRFSGRQFSNSRSEMNVSTLELGDSALYLCASSLEGSGANVLPFGAGSRLTVL.

This clonotype was picked up a small number of times. This rearrangement joins TRBV3-1 to TRBJ2-1; TRBD2 might be the D (5 bases). Germline CDR1 reads LGHDT; CDR2 reads YNNKEL (reference sequence). Deletions cut 1 base from V and 6 bases from J, with 10 bases between. The CDR3 sequence is 14 residues long. CDR3 sequence: CASSQASGRNEQFF. CDR3 coding DNA: TGTGCCAGCAGCCAAGCCAGCGGACGCAATGAGCAGTTCTTC.

The genes are TRBV10-3 and TRBJ2-2, with 9 bases matching TRBD2. The CDR3 contains 16 residues. The junction had 4 bases not matched to a gene; V was cut back by 1 base and J by 4 bases. The germline CDR1 and CDR2 sequences are ENHRY and SYGVKD. CDR3 sequence (DNA): TGTGCCATCAGTGAGTGGGTAGCGGGAGTCACCGGGGAGCTGTTTTTT. Translation gives CAISEWVAGVTGELFF.

Of note for this clonotype: An end of the junction does not agree with germline; a read error may underlie this. J is TRBJ2-7 and V is TRBV6-2 or TRBV6-3; TRBD2 aligns across 12 bases. This CDR3 has 15 amino acids. The germline CDR1 and CDR2 sequences are MNHEY and SVGEGT. This chain's CDR3 is CAGRSTSGSSYEQYF. CDR3 DNA: TGTGCCGGCAGGTCGACTAGCGGGAGCTCCTACGAGCAGTACTTC.

This clonotype has just a few counts. The chain employs TRBV5-8 and TRBJ2-4; D ambiguous. Germline values: CDR1 SGHTS, CDR2 YDEGEE. The CDR3 is made up of 15 amino acids. Trimming removed 0 bases at V and 6 bases at J, with 13 bases between. CDR3 nucleotide sequence: TGTGCCAGCAGCTTGGAGGTGGTTGGCAGAAACATTCAGTACTTC. Protein sequence: CASSLEVVGRNIQYF.

The chain carries TRBV12-3 or TRBV12-4 and TRBJ2-3; the match to TRBD2 covers 7 bases. This CDR3 is built from 15 residues. V dropped 6 bases and J dropped 7; count of bases not matched to a gene: 13. The CDR3 nucleotides are TGTGCCAGCAGCTTGGGGGGAAGCGGGGCGTATACGCAGTATTTT. It yields the protein CASSLGGSGAYTQYF.

The V and J genes are TRBV2 and TRBJ2-5; D call uncertain. Matching the DNA end better, TRBJ2-7 makes the J call doubtful. The CDR3 covers 13 residues. Germline lookup yields CDR1 SNHLY and CDR2 FYNNEI. The CDR3 loop is CASKSKQSYEQYF. CDR3 in DNA: TGTGCCAGCAAGTCGAAGCAGAGCTACGAGCAGTACTTC.

In its sample, this clonotype was seen a few times. This rearrangement joins TRBV7-9 to TRBJ2-1; TRBD1 matches at 7 bases. In germline, CDR1 is SEHNR, CDR2 FQNEAQ (reference sequence). The CDR3 is 14 residues long. The ends lost 5 bases at V and 6 bases at J; junction bases unmatched: 7. This CDR3 reads CASSRGQVGNEQFF. The CDR3, as DNA: TGTGCCAGCAGCAGAGGACAGGTTGGCAATGAGCAGTTCTTC.

This clonotype occurred once. The rearrangement uses TRBV7-2 and TRBJ2-5; D gene unclear. V lost 1 base and J lost 11, with 17 bases in between. Germline assignment: CDR1 SGHTA and CDR2 FQGNSA. There are 14 residues in the CDR3. Written as DNA, the CDR3 is TGTGCCAGCAGCTTAGATGGGCCAGACAATGAGCAGTACTTC. It codes for CASSLDGPDNEQYF.

The J gene is TRBJ1-2, the V gene TRBV7-9, with 8 bases lining up with TRBD1. Germline V gene lookup returns CDR1 SEHNR and CDR2 FQNEAQ (reference sequence). V dropped 7 bases and J dropped 0; count of bases not matched to a gene: 7. The CDR3 is 15 residues long. CDR3 residues: CASMRTGTTNYGYTF. In DNA form, the CDR3 reads TGTGCCAGCATGAGGACAGGGACCACTAACTATGGCTACACCTTC. The full variable domain, with the rest looked up from reference TRBV7-9 and TRBJ1-2, is DTGVSQNPRHKITKRGQNVTFRCDPISEHNRLYWYRQTLGQGPEFLTYFQNEAQLEKSRLLSDRFSAERPKGSFSTLEIQRTEQGDSAMYLCASMRTGTTNYGYTFGSGTRLTVV.

The chain has TRBV24-1 and TRBJ2-5; TRBD1 aligns across 10 bases. The germline V gene encodes CDR1 KGHDR and CDR2 SFDVKD. The trim removed 6 bases at V and 2 bases at J, leaving 2 bases unmatched. The CDR3 sequence is 14 residues long. CDR3 sequence reads: CATSKGQGQETQYF. CDR3 nucleotides: TGTGCCACCAGTAAGGGACAGGGGCAAGAGACCCAGTACTTC.

This chain connects TRBV5-6 to TRBJ2-7, with a tentative D call TRBD2 (6 bases). V gave up 4 bases and J gave up 3 bases, with 14 bases separating them. The CDR3 sequence is 14 residues long. Germline assignment: CDR1 SGHDT and CDR2 YYEEEE. The CDR3 sequence is CASSARLGLYEQYF. The CDR3 nucleotides are TGTGCCAGCAGCGCCCGACTAGGGCTCTACGAGCAGTACTTC.

The V gene is TRBV20-1, the J gene TRBJ2-5; a weak D match, TRBD1 (6 bases). Germline CDR1 and CDR2: DFQATT and SNEGSKA (reference sequence). V was cut by 1 base and J by 11 bases, with 29 bases left in between. The CDR3 is made up of 17 amino acids. The CDR3 protein is CSARGQGRRLTRNEQYF. The CDR3 nucleotides are TGCAGTGCTAGAGGTCAGGGGCGACGTCTCACGAGGAATGAGCAGTACTTC.

Many counts were recorded for this clonotype. The rearrangement joins TRBV29-1 to TRBJ2-7; tentatively, D is TRBD2 (5 bases). V was pared by 7 bases and J by 7 bases, with 14 bases between. The CDR3 covers 11 residues. Germline lookup yields CDR1 SQVTM and CDR2 ANQGSEA. This chain's CDR3 is CSATAGGEQYF. The CDR3 region has the DNA TGCAGCGCCACAGCCGGCGGGGAGCAGTACTTC.

The chain recombines TRBV27 with TRBJ1-4; 9 bases match TRBD1. Germline CDR1 reads MNHEY; CDR2 reads SMNVEV (reference sequence). V lost 4 bases to trimming and J lost 6 bases; unmatched junction nucleotides: 3. This CDR3 spans 14 amino acids. In DNA, the CDR3 is TGTGCCAGCAGTTCCGGACAGGGGTATGAAAAACTGTTTTTT. Translated, it gives CASSSGQGYEKLFF.

The J gene is TRBJ2-5, the V gene TRBV15; 8 nucleotides agree with TRBD1. Germline V gives CDR1 LNHNV, CDR2 YYDKDF (reference sequence). This CDR3 comprises 15 residues. Trimming took 5 bases from V and 1 from J; bases not matched to a gene: 6. CDR3 in DNA: TGTGCCACCAGCGCATTCGGGACAGGCCAAGAGACCCAGTACTTC. This codes for CATSAFGTGQETQYF.

The rearrangement uses TRBV10-3 and TRBJ2-7; a possible D gene is TRBD1 (6 bases). Germline CDR1 is ENHRY and CDR2 is SYGVKD. The CDR3 consists of 14 residues. Trimming pared 3 bases from V and 2 bases from J, leaving 11 bases between. The CDR3 region is CAISDRGMTYEQYF. CDR3 DNA: TGTGCCATCAGTGACAGGGGAATGACCTACGAGCAGTACTTC.

This clonotype was observed a handful of times. CDR3: CASSLARGEAGGYTF. CDR3 in DNA: TGTGCCAGCAGCCTCGCCCGGGGAGAGGCTGGTGGCTACACCTTC. This chain joins TRBV7-2 and TRBJ1-2; the D is unclear. There are 15 residues in the CDR3. Trimming cost V 5 bases and J 7 bases, with 20 bases left between them. The germline CDR1 and CDR2 sequences are SGHTA and FQGNSA.